This T cell receptor (beta chain) was retrieved from a study of response to subunit inactivated influenza vaccine. Whole-study results and caveats: Authors suggested few new T cells are recruited by each seasonal influenza vaccination.

Of note for this clonotype: The target antigen is unknown.

MiXCR, run by TCRdb on the RT-PCR reads, gives a single entry per CDR3 protein. Here the sample spans roughly 570,000 distinct CDR3 sequences, 10% to 15% being singletons. The CDR3 length is 17 residues. Looked up from germline, CDR1 is MNHEY and CDR2 is SVGEGT. Unmatched junction bases numbered 15, after V lost 6 bases and J lost 3 bases. The V and J genes are TRBV6-2 or TRBV6-3 and TRBJ2-7; 9 bases match TRBD2. Sequences were derived from PBMCs from blood, sampled more than 35 days after vaccination. The TCR originated in a man aged 45-60 years who received an inactivated influenza vaccine. The CDR3 nucleotides read TGTGCCAGCAGACCGGTAGCGGGAGCCCTCAACAACTACGAGCAGTACTTC. Its protein product is CASRPVAGALNNYEQYF.